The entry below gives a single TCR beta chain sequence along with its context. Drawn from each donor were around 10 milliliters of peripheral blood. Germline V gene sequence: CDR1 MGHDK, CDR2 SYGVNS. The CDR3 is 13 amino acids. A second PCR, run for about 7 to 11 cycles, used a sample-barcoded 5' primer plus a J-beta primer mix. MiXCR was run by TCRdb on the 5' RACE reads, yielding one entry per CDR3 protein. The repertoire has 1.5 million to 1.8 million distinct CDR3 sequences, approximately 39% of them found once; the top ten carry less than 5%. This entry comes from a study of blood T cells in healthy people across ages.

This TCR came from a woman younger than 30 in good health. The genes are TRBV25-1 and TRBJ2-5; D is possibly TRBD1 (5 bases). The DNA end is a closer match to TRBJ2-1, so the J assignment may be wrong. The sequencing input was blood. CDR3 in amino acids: CASSGDSQETQFF. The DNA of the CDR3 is TGTGCCAGCAGCGGAGACAGCCAAGAGACCCAGTTCTTC.